One T cell receptor beta chain is described in this entry. This specimen belongs to a study of cytomegalovirus exposure and HLA in healthy donors. For the study at large: Samples from HLA-typed donors yielded around 85 million unique TCRs in an early data release.

There are 18 residues in the CDR3. Trimming at V came to 6 bases and at J to 5 bases, leaving 17 bases not matched to a gene. Per the germline V gene, CDR1 is MDHEN and CDR2 is SYDVKM. Vbeta (60) and Jbeta (13) primers were used in the PCR. This table comes from immunoSEQ multiplex PCR, and its TCRdb copy is limited to in-frame clones, with some not included. The data contain over 150,000 clones, roughly 79% of them singletons. The source of this sequence is a woman aged 45 to 65 in good health and CMV-seronegative. The source material was PBMCs. This chain uses TRBV28 with TRBJ1-4, with TRBD1 identical over 8 bases. The CDR3 region is CASRAHTGQDFMNEKLFF. CDR3 coding DNA: TGTGCCAGCAGGGCTCATACGGGACAGGATTTCATGAATGAAAAACTGTTTTTT.